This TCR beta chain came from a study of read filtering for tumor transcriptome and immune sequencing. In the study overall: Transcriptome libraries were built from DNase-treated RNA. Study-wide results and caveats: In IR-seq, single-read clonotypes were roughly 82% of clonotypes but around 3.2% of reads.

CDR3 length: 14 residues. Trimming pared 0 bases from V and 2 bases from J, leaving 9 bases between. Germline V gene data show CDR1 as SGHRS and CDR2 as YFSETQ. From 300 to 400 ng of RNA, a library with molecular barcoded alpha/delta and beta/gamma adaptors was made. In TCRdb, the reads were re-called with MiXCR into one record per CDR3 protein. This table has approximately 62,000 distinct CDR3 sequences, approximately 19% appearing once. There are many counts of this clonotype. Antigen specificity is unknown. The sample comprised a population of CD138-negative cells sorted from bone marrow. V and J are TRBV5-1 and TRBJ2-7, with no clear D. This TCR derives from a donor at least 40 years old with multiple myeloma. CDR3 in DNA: TGCGCCAGCAGCTTGGGACCGGAGACCTACGAGCAGTACTTC. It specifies CASSLGPETYEQYF.